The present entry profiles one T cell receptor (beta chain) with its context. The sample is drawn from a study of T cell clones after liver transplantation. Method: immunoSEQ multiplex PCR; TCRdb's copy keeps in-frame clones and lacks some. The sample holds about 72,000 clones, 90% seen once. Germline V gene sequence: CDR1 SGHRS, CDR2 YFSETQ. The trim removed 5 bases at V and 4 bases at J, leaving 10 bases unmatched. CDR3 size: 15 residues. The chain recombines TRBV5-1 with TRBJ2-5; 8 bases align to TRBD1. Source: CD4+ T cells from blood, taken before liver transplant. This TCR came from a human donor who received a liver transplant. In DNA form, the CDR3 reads TGCGCCAGCAGGACGACAGGGGTTTTGGGAGAGACCCAGTACTTC. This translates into CASRTTGVLGETQYF.